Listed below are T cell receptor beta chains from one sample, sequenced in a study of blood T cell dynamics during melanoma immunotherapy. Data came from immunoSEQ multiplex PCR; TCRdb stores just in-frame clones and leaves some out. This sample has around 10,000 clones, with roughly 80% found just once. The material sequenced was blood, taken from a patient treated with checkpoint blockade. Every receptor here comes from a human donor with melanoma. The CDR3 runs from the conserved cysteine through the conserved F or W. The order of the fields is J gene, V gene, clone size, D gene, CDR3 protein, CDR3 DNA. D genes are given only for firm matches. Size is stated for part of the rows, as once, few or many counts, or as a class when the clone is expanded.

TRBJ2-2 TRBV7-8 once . CASSPLPAQNTGELFF TGTGCCAGCAGCCCCTTACCCGCGCAGAACACCGGGGAGCTGTTTTTT
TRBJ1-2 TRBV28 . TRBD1 CASSRGQNYGYTF TGTGCCAGCAGTCGGGGACAGAACTATGGCTACACCTTC
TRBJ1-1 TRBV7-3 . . CASSLQRNTEAFF TGTGCCAGCAGCTTACAAAGGAACACTGAAGCTTTCTTT
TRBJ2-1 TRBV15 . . CATSRSGLSYNEQFF TGTGCCACCAGCCGTAGCGGCCTCTCCTACAATGAGCAGTTCTTC
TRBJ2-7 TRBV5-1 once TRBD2 CASSLGERENEQYF TGCGCCAGCAGCTTGGGCGAGCGGGAGAACGAGCAGTACTTC
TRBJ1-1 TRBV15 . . CATSRNTEAFF TGTGCCACCAGCAGGAACACTGAAGCTTTCTTT
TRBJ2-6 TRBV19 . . CASSHRSSGANVLTF TGTGCCAGTAGTCATCGGAGCTCTGGGGCCAACGTCCTGACTTTC
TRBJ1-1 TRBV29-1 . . CSVSTTGKNTEAFF TGCAGCGTCTCCACGACCGGCAAGAACACTGAAGCTTTCTTT
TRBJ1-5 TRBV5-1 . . CASSLGGLDQPQHF TGCGCCAGCAGCTTAGGGGGGCTCGATCAGCCCCAGCATTTT
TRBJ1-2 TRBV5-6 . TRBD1 CASSPGQLNYGYTF TGTGCCAGCAGCCCGGGACAGCTTAACTATGGCTACACCTTC
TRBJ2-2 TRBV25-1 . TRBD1 CASRTGVDTGELFF TGTGCCAGCAGAACAGGGGTGGACACCGGGGAGCTGTTTTTT
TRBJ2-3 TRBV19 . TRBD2 CASSIERGRALDTQYF TGTGCCAGTAGTATAGAACGCGGGAGGGCCCTAGATACGCAGTATTTT
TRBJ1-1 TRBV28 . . CASSRLGEGDTEAFF TGTGCCAGCAGTCGGTTGGGGGAGGGAGACACTGAAGCTTTCTTT
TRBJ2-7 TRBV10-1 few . CASSESYGSYEQYF TGCGCCAGCAGTGAGTCCTACGGCTCCTACGAGCAGTACTTC
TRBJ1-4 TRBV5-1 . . CASSLDQDAEKLFF TGCGCCAGCAGCTTGGATCAGGACGCGGAAAAACTGTTTTTT
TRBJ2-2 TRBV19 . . CASSIELANTGELFF TGTGCCAGTAGTATAGAACTCGCTAACACCGGGGAGCTGTTTTTT
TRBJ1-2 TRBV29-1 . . CSVEVVKGYTF TGCAGCGTTGAGGTTGTCAAAGGCTACACCTTC
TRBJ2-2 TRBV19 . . CASSIGGWELFF TGTGCCAGTAGTATCGGGGGCTGGGAGCTGTTTTTT
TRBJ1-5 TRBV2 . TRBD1 CASRPGQGNQPQHF TGTGCCAGCAGGCCGGGACAGGGGAATCAGCCCCAGCATTTT
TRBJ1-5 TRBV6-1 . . CASSEGLMGNQPQHF TGTGCCAGCAGTGAAGGACTTATGGGCAATCAGCCCCAGCATTTT
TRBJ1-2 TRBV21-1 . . CASSTRGGDRRPNYGYTF TGTGCCAGCAGCACTCGAGGGGGGGACAGGCGGCCAAACTATGGCTACACCTTC
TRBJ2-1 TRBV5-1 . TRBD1 CASSIQGHEQFF TGCGCCAGCAGCATACAGGGGCATGAGCAGTTCTTC
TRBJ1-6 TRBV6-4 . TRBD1 CASRGQADFNSPLHF TGTGCCAGCAGGGGACAGGCCGACTTTAATTCACCCCTCCACTTT
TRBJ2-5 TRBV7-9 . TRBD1 CASSSGQVGETQYF TGTGCCAGCAGCTCCGGACAGGTGGGGGAGACCCAGTACTTC
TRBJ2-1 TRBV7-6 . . CASSSGHLLYNEQFF TGTGCCAGCAGCTCGGGACACCTCCTATACAATGAGCAGTTCTTC
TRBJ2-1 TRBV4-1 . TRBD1 CASSQGTGTASYNEQFF TGCGCCAGCAGCCAAGGAACCGGGACAGCCTCCTACAATGAGCAGTTCTTC
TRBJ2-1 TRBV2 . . CASSGSGSNEQFF TGTGCCAGCAGTGGGTCAGGCTCCAATGAGCAGTTCTTC
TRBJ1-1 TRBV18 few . CASSPNSGNTEAFF TGTGCCAGCTCACCGAATTCCGGAAACACTGAAGCTTTCTTT
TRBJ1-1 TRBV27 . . CASSPRPGTEAFF TGTGCCAGCAGTCCAAGACCCGGGACGGAAGCTTTCTTT
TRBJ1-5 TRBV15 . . CATSREGEDQPQHF TGTGCCACCAGCAGAGAGGGGGAGGACCAGCCCCAGCATTTT
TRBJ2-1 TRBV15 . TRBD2 CATSRERGSGAYNEQFF TGTGCCACCAGCAGAGAAAGAGGTAGCGGGGCCTACAATGAGCAGTTCTTC
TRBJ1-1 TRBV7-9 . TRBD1 CASSQDRDAEAFF TGTGCCAGCAGCCAGGACAGGGACGCTGAAGCTTTCTTT
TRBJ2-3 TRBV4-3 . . CASSQDPQRSTDTQYF TGCGCCAGCAGCCAAGATCCGCAGCGCAGCACAGATACGCAGTATTTT
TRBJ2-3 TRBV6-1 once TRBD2 CASSELAGPDTQYF TGTGCCAGCAGTGAACTAGCGGGGCCAGATACGCAGTATTTT
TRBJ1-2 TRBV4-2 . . CASSSYDGGYTF TGTGCCAGCAGCTCATACGACGGTGGCTACACCTTC
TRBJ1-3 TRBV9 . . CASSPQGPSSGNTIYF TGTGCCAGCAGCCCCCAGGGCCCTTCCTCTGGAAACACCATATATTTT
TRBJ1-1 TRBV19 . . CASRDSRGVNTEAFF TGTGCCAGTAGGGACTCTAGGGGAGTCAACACTGAAGCTTTCTTT
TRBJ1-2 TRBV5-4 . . CASSTGHSNNYGYTF TGTGCCAGCAGCACCGGTCACTCGAATAACTATGGCTACACCTTC
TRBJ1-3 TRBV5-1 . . CASSPAPGATGNTIYF TGCGCCAGCAGCCCGGCGCCGGGGGCCACTGGAAACACCATATATTTT
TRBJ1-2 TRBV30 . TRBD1 CAWSPATGTGYTF TGTGCCTGGAGTCCTGCGACAGGGACCGGCTACACCTTC
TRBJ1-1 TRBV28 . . CASNAGDQSGNTEAFF TGTGCCAGCAACGCGGGGGATCAATCGGGGAACACTGAAGCTTTCTTT
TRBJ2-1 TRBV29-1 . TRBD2 CSAASGLAGGSEQFF TGCAGCGCCGCTTCAGGACTAGCGGGAGGGAGTGAGCAGTTCTTC
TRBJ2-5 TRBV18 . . CASSPPQGGIQETQYF TGTGCCAGCTCACCGCCCCAGGGGGGGATACAAGAGACCCAGTACTTC
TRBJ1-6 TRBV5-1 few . CASSLALKSYSPLHF TGCGCCAGCAGCTTGGCGCTCAAGAGTTATTCACCCCTCCACTTT
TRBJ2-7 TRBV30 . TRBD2 CAWSGGTSVEQYF TGTGCCTGGAGTGGCGGGACTAGCGTCGAGCAGTACTTC
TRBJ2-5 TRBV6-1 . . CASGGRIQETQYF TGTGCCAGCGGTGGGCGGATCCAAGAGACCCAGTACTTC
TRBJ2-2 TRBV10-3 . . CAISKPGLDTGELFF TGTGCCATCAGTAAACCGGGACTCGACACCGGGGAGCTGTTTTTT
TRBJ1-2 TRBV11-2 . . CASSLPPTGTYGYTF TGTGCCAGCAGCTTGCCTCCTACAGGGACCTATGGCTACACCTTC
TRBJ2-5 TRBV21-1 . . CASSNGDNRETQYF TGTGCCAGCAGCAATGGTGACAATCGGGAGACCCAGTACTTC